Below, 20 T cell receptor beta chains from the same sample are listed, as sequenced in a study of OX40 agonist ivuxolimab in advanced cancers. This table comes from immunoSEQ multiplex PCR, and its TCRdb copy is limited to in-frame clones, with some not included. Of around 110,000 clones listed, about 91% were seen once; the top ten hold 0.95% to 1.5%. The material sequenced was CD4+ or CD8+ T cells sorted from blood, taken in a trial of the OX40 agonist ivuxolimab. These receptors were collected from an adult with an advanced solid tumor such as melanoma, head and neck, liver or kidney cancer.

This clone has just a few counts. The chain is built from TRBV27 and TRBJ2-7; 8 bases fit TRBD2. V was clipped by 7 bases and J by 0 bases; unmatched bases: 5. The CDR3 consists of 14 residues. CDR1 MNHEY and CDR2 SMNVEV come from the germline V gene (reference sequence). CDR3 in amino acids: CASKKSGSSYEQYF. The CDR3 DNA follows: TGTGCCAGCAAGAAAAGCGGGAGCTCCTACGAGCAGTACTTC.

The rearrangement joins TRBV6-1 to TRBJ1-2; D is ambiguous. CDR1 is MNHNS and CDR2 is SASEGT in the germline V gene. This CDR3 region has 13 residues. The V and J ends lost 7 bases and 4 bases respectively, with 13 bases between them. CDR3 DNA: TGTGCCAGCAATCCAGGCCCGTCCTATGGCTACACCTTC. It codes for CASNPGPSYGYTF.

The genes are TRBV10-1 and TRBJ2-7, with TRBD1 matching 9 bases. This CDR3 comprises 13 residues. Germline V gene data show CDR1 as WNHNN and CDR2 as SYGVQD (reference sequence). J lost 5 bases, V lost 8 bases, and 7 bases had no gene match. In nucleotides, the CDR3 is TGCGCCAGCTGGACAGGGGAGCTCGACGAGCAGTACTTC. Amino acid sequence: CASWTGELDEQYF.

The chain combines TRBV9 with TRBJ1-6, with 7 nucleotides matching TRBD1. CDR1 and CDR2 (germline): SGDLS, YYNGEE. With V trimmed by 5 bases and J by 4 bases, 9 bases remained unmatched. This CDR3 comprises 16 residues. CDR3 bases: TGTGCCAGCAGTGGGAACCGGGACAGATATAATTCACCCCTCCACTTT. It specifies CASSGNRDRYNSPLHF.

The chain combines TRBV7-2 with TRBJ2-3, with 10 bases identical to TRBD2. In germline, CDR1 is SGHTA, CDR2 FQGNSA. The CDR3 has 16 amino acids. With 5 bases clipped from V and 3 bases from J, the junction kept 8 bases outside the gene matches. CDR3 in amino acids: CASSPQASGSTDTQYF. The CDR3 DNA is TGTGCCAGCAGCCCCCAGGCTAGCGGGAGTACAGATACGCAGTATTTT.

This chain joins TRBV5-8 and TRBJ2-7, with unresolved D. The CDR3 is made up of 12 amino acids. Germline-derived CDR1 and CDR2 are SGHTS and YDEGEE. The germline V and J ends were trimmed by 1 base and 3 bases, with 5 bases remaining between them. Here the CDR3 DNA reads TGTGCCAGCAGCTTGTCGGTCTACGAGCAGTACTTC. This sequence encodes CASSLSVYEQYF.

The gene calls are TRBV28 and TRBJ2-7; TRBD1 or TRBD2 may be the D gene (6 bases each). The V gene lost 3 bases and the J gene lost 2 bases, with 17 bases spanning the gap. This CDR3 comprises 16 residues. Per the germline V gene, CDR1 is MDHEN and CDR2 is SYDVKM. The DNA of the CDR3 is TGTGCCAGCAGTTTGGCGGAGGGGGTTTTGCCCTACGAGCAGTACTTC. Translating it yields CASSLAEGVLPYEQYF. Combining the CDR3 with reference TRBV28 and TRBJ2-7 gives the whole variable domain DVKVTQSSRYLVKRTGEKVFLECVQDMDHENMFWYRQDPGLGLRLIYFSYDVKMKEKGDIPEGYSVSREKKERFSLILESASTNQTSMYLCASSLAEGVLPYEQYFGPGTRLTVT.

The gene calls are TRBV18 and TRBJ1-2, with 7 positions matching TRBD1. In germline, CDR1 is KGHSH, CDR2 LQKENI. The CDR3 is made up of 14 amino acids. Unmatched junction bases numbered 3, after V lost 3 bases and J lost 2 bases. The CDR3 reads CASSPWDSNYGYTF. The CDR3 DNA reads TGTGCCAGCTCACCTTGGGACAGCAACTATGGCTACACCTTC.

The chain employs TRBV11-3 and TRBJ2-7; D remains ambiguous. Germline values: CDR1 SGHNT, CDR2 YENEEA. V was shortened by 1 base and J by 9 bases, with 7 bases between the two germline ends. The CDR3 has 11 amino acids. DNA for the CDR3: TGTGCCAGCAGCTTAGTAAGGGTGCAGTACTTC. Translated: CASSLVRVQYF.

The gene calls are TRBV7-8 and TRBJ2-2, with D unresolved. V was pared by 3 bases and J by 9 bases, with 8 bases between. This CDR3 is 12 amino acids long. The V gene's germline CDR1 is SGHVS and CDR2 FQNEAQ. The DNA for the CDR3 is TGTGCCAGCAGCTTTGAAGCGTGGGAGCTGTTTTTT. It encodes CASSFEAWELFF.

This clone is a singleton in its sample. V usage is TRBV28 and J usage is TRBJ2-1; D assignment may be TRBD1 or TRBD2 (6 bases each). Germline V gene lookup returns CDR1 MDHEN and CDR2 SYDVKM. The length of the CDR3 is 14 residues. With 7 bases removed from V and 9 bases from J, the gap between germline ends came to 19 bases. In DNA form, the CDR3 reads TGTGCCAGCACCGTTTCGGAGGGGGTGGGTGAGCAGTTCTTC. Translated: CASTVSEGVGEQFF.

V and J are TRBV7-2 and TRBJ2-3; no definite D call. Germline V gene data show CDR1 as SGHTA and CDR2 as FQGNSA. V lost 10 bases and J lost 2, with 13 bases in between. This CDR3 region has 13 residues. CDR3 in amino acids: CATQDIATDTQYF. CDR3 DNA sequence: TGTGCCACCCAAGACATCGCCACAGATACGCAGTATTTT.

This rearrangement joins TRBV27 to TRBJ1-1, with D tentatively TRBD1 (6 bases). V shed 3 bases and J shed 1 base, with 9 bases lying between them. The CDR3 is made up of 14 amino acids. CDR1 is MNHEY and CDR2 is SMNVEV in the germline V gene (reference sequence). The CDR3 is CASSFPGANTEAFF. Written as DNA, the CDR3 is TGTGCCAGCAGTTTCCCAGGGGCGAACACTGAAGCTTTCTTT.

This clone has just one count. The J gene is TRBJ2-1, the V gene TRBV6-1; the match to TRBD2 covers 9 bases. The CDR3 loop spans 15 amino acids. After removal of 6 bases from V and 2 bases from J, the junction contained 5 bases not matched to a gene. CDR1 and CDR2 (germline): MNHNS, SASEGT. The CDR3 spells CASRAAGGPYNEQFF. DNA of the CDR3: TGTGCCAGCAGAGCCGCGGGAGGGCCCTACAATGAGCAGTTCTTC.

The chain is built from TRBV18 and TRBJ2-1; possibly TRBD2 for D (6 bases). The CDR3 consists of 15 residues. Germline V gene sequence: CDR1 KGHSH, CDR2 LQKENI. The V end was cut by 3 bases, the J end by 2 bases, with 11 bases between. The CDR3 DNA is TGTGCCAGCTCACCCACGGGGGTTACCTACAATGAGCAGTTCTTC. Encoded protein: CASSPTGVTYNEQFF.

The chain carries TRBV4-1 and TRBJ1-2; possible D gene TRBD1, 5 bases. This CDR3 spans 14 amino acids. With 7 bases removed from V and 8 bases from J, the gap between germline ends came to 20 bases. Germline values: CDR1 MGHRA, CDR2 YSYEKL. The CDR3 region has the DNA TGCGCCAGCATACTCGAACCGGGACCCTGGGGCTACACCTTC. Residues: CASILEPGPWGYTF.

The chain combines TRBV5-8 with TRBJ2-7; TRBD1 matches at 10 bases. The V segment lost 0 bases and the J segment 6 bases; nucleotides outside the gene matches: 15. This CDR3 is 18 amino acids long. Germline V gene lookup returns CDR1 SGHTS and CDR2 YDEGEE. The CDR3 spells CASSLVGTGVWRFGEQYF. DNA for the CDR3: TGTGCCAGCAGCTTGGTAGGGACAGGGGTTTGGCGATTTGGCGAGCAGTACTTC.

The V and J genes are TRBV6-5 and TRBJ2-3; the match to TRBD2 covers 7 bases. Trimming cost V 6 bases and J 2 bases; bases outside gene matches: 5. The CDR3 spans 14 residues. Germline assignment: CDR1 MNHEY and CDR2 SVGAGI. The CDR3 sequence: CASSRGDYTDTQYF. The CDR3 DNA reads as TGTGCCAGCAGCCGAGGGGACTACACAGATACGCAGTATTTT.

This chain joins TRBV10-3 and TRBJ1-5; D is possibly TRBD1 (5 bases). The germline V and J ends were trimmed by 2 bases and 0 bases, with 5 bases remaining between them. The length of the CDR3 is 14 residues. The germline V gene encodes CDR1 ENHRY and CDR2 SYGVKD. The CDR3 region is CAISEGHSNQPQHF. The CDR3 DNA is TGTGCCATCAGTGAGGGACATAGCAATCAGCCCCAGCATTTT.

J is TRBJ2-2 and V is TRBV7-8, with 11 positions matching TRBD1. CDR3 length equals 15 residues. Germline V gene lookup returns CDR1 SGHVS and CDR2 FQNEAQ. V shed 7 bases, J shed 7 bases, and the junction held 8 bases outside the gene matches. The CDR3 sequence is CASITGDRGIGELFF. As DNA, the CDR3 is TGTGCCAGCATTACAGGGGACAGGGGGATCGGGGAGCTGTTTTTT.